Listed below are T cell receptor beta chains from one sample, sequenced in a study of blood T cell repertoires in COVID-19. TCRdb's copy holds only in-frame clones and misses some; the assay was immunoSEQ multiplex PCR. The sample has some 83,000 clones, 80% to 90% seen once. Material for sequencing was peripheral blood. These receptors were taken from a man aged 80 or over in a cohort sampled during active COVID-19. Both conserved end residues are part of each CDR3. D genes are given only for firm matches. A row's size may be missing; if present it is once, few, many or a size class.

V gene: TRBV5-1; D gene: TRBD1; clone size: -; J gene: TRBJ2-2; CDR3 protein: CASSPRQGNTGELFF; CDR3 DNA: TGCGCCAGCAGCCCTCGACAGGGTAACACCGGGGAGCTGTTTTTT
V gene: TRBV24-1; D gene: TRBD1; clone size: -; J gene: TRBJ2-2; CDR3 protein: CATTDRWNTGELFF; CDR3 DNA: TGTGCCACGACGGACAGGTGGAACACCGGGGAGCTGTTTTTT
V gene: TRBV6-5; D gene: -; clone size: -; J gene: TRBJ1-4; CDR3 protein: CASSPSGATNEKLFF; CDR3 DNA: TGTGCCAGCAGTCCCTCAGGGGCGACTAATGAAAAACTGTTTTTT
V gene: TRBV19; D gene: TRBD1; clone size: -; J gene: TRBJ2-1; CDR3 protein: CASTPGQGANEQFF; CDR3 DNA: TGTGCCAGTACCCCGGGACAGGGGGCAAATGAGCAGTTCTTC
V gene: TRBV4-1; D gene: TRBD1; clone size: -; J gene: TRBJ2-2; CDR3 protein: CASSWDRGRAGELFF; CDR3 DNA: TGCGCCAGCAGCTGGGACAGGGGGCGCGCCGGGGAGCTGTTTTTT
V gene: TRBV7-9; D gene: TRBD2; clone size: -; J gene: TRBJ2-3; CDR3 protein: CASSIVRGGASTDTQYF; CDR3 DNA: TGTGCCAGCAGTATAGTGCGGGGGGGCGCTAGCACAGATACGCAGTATTTT
V gene: TRBV29-1; D gene: -; clone size: once; J gene: TRBJ2-7; CDR3 protein: CSVVGAGAYEQYF; CDR3 DNA: TGCAGCGTCGTAGGGGCAGGGGCCTACGAGCAGTACTTC
V gene: TRBV5-4; D gene: TRBD2; clone size: -; J gene: TRBJ2-3; CDR3 protein: CASSSGGSTDTQYF; CDR3 DNA: TGTGCCAGCAGCTCCGGGGGGTCCACAGATACGCAGTATTTT
V gene: TRBV7-9; D gene: -; clone size: -; J gene: TRBJ2-2; CDR3 protein: CASSPGVLGNTGELFF; CDR3 DNA: TGTGCCAGCAGCCCCGGGGTCCTAGGGAACACCGGGGAGCTGTTTTTT
V gene: TRBV4-3; D gene: TRBD2; clone size: -; J gene: TRBJ2-3; CDR3 protein: CASRAGGGRDTQYF; CDR3 DNA: TGCGCCAGCAGGGCGGGGGGGGGCCGGGATACGCAGTATTTT
V gene: TRBV4-2; D gene: -; clone size: -; J gene: TRBJ1-1; CDR3 protein: CASSQVSGISTEAFF; CDR3 DNA: TGTGCCAGCAGCCAAGTTTCCGGGATCAGCACTGAAGCTTTCTTT
V gene: TRBV2; D gene: TRBD1; clone size: -; J gene: TRBJ2-1; CDR3 protein: CASSLSGQGYNEQFF; CDR3 DNA: TGTGCCAGCAGTCTTTCAGGACAGGGGTACAATGAGCAGTTCTTC
V gene: TRBV6-2/TRBV6-3; D gene: TRBD2; clone size: -; J gene: TRBJ2-2; CDR3 protein: CASSYAVAGYTNTGELFF; CDR3 DNA: TGTGCCAGCAGTTACGCGGTAGCGGGGTACACGAACACCGGGGAGCTGTTTTTT
V gene: TRBV2; D gene: -; clone size: -; J gene: TRBJ2-5; CDR3 protein: CASREVRGSQETQYF; CDR3 DNA: TGTGCCAGCAGGGAGGTACGGGGTTCCCAAGAGACCCAGTACTTC
V gene: TRBV2; D gene: -; clone size: -; J gene: TRBJ2-1; CDR3 protein: CASSDPRGYNEQFF; CDR3 DNA: TGTGCCAGCAGTGATCCCAGGGGCTACAATGAGCAGTTCTTC
V gene: TRBV20-1; D gene: TRBD2; clone size: -; J gene: TRBJ2-1; CDR3 protein: CSASAGGPSNEQFF; CDR3 DNA: TGCAGTGCTAGTGCGGGGGGGCCAAGTAATGAGCAGTTCTTC
V gene: TRBV15; D gene: TRBD2; clone size: -; J gene: TRBJ2-1; CDR3 protein: CATSGRGVRYNEQFF; CDR3 DNA: TGTGCCACCAGCGGCCGGGGGGTGCGGTACAATGAGCAGTTCTTC
V gene: TRBV18; D gene: TRBD1; clone size: -; J gene: TRBJ1-6; CDR3 protein: CASSPGQGENSPLHF; CDR3 DNA: TGTGCCAGCTCACCGGGACAGGGGGAGAATTCACCCCTCCACTTT
V gene: TRBV9; D gene: TRBD2; clone size: -; J gene: TRBJ2-1; CDR3 protein: CASSETSGESYNEQFF; CDR3 DNA: TGTGCCAGCAGTGAGACTAGCGGGGAATCATACAATGAGCAGTTCTTC
V gene: TRBV10-3; D gene: TRBD1; clone size: -; J gene: TRBJ1-1; CDR3 protein: CAIRQGETEAFF; CDR3 DNA: TGTGCCATCAGGCAGGGGGAAACTGAAGCTTTCTTT
V gene: TRBV10-3; D gene: -; clone size: -; J gene: TRBJ2-7; CDR3 protein: CAISDGDTNYEQYF; CDR3 DNA: TGTGCCATCAGTGACGGGGATACCAACTACGAGCAGTACTTC
V gene: TRBV2; D gene: -; clone size: once; J gene: TRBJ1-1; CDR3 protein: CASKTEGLLNTEAFF; CDR3 DNA: TGTGCCAGCAAGACAGAAGGGCTGTTGAACACTGAAGCTTTCTTT
V gene: TRBV7-6; D gene: -; clone size: once; J gene: TRBJ2-7; CDR3 protein: CASSFRGYEQYF; CDR3 DNA: TGTGCCAGCAGCTTCCGGGGCTACGAGCAGTACTTC
V gene: TRBV9; D gene: TRBD1; clone size: -; J gene: TRBJ1-1; CDR3 protein: CASSGTGLGTEAFF; CDR3 DNA: TGTGCCAGCAGCGGGACAGGGCTGGGCACTGAAGCTTTCTTT
V gene: TRBV7-9; D gene: -; clone size: -; J gene: TRBJ2-5; CDR3 protein: CASSADQLGTQETQYF; CDR3 DNA: TGTGCCAGCAGCGCCGATCAACTGGGGACTCAAGAGACCCAGTACTTC
V gene: TRBV6-5; D gene: -; clone size: -; J gene: TRBJ2-2; CDR3 protein: CASRPTGNTGELFF; CDR3 DNA: TGTGCCAGCAGACCAACTGGGAACACCGGGGAGCTGTTTTTT
V gene: TRBV9; D gene: TRBD2; clone size: -; J gene: TRBJ2-5; CDR3 protein: CASSALAVQETQYF; CDR3 DNA: TGTGCCAGCAGCGCACTAGCGGTCCAAGAGACCCAGTACTTC
V gene: TRBV2; D gene: -; clone size: -; J gene: TRBJ2-3; CDR3 protein: CASRTGLPGDTQYF; CDR3 DNA: TGTGCCAGCAGGACCGGACTCCCGGGGGATACGCAGTATTTT
V gene: TRBV7-2; D gene: TRBD2; clone size: -; J gene: TRBJ2-5; CDR3 protein: CASSPRGSGGAEETQYF; CDR3 DNA: TGTGCCAGCAGCCCCAGAGGTAGCGGGGGGGCTGAAGAGACCCAGTACTTC
V gene: TRBV19; D gene: -; clone size: -; J gene: TRBJ1-4; CDR3 protein: CASTRTNEKLFF; CDR3 DNA: TGTGCCAGTACTAGAACTAATGAAAAACTGTTTTTT
V gene: TRBV12-3/TRBV12-4; D gene: -; clone size: -; J gene: TRBJ2-3; CDR3 protein: CASSFQDTQYF; CDR3 DNA: TGTGCCAGCAGTTTTCAAGATACGCAGTATTTT
V gene: TRBV28; D gene: TRBD1; clone size: -; J gene: TRBJ1-2; CDR3 protein: CASSWTGGHTF; CDR3 DNA: TGTGCCAGCAGTTGGACAGGGGGTCACACCTTC
V gene: TRBV28; D gene: -; clone size: -; J gene: TRBJ1-4; CDR3 protein: CASNEQTTNEKLFF; CDR3 DNA: TGTGCCAGCAACGAACAGACAACTAATGAAAAACTGTTTTTT
V gene: TRBV25-1; D gene: -; clone size: -; J gene: TRBJ2-7; CDR3 protein: CASSEPTLGAYEQYF; CDR3 DNA: TGTGCCAGCAGTGAACCGACCCTGGGCGCGTACGAGCAGTACTTC
V gene: TRBV5-4; D gene: -; clone size: -; J gene: TRBJ2-2; CDR3 protein: CASTKNGDINTGELFF; CDR3 DNA: TGTGCCAGCACCAAGAACGGGGACATAAACACCGGGGAGCTGTTTTTT
V gene: TRBV7-2; D gene: -; clone size: -; J gene: TRBJ2-5; CDR3 protein: CASSGGTGSETQYF; CDR3 DNA: TGTGCCAGCTCCGGGGGGACAGGATCAGAGACCCAGTACTTC
V gene: TRBV20-1; D gene: -; clone size: -; J gene: TRBJ2-7; CDR3 protein: CSASRGGEQYF; CDR3 DNA: TGCAGTGCGAGCCGAGGGGGTGAGCAGTACTTC
V gene: TRBV7-6; D gene: TRBD1; clone size: -; J gene: TRBJ1-1; CDR3 protein: CASSLDLQGDNMNTEAFF; CDR3 DNA: TGTGCCAGCAGCTTAGACCTACAGGGGGATAACATGAACACTGAAGCTTTCTTT
V gene: TRBV3-1/TRBV3-2; D gene: -; clone size: -; J gene: TRBJ1-3; CDR3 protein: CASSQEGGSGNTIYF; CDR3 DNA: TGTGCCAGCAGCCAAGAAGGAGGGTCTGGAAACACCATATATTTT
V gene: TRBV5-1; D gene: -; clone size: -; J gene: TRBJ1-2; CDR3 protein: CASSTRDTFYGYTF; CDR3 DNA: TGCGCCAGCAGCACCCGGGACACCTTCTATGGCTACACCTTC